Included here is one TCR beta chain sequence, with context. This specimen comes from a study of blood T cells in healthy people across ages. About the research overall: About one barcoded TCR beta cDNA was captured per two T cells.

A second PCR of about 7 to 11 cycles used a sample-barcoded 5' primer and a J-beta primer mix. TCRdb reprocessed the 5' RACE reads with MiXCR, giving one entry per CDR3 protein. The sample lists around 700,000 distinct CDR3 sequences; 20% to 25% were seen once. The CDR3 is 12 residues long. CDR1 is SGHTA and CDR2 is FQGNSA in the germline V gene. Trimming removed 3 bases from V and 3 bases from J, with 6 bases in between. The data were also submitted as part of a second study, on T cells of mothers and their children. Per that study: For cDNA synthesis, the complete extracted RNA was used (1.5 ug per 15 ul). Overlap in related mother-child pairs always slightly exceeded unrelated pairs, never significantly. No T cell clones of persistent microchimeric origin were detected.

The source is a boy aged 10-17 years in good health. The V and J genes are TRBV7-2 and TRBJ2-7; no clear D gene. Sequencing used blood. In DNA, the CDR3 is TGTGCCAGCAGCTTCCCCAGCTACGAGCAGTACTTC. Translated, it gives CASSFPSYEQYF.